The 5 T cell receptor beta chains given below trace back to one sample, sequenced in a study of blood T cell repertoires in COVID-19. Sequencing was performed with immunoSEQ multiplex PCR; in TCRdb, only in-frame clones are kept and a portion is missing. The table records some 370,000 clones, around 87% of them present only once. The specimen was peripheral blood. The origin of the receptors is a woman aged 25 to 39 with COVID-19, enrolled during active disease.

The chain couples TRBV5-1 to TRBJ2-4; 9 bases match TRBD1. The ends lost 0 bases at V and 1 base at J; junction bases unmatched: 5. The germline gives CDR1 SGHRS, CDR2 YFSETQ. The CDR3 totals 17 residues. The CDR3 DNA reads as TGCGCCAGCAGCTTGGGACAGGGGGTATTGGCCAAAAACATTCAGTACTTC. This codes for CASSLGQGVLAKNIQYF.

The rearrangement uses TRBV9 and TRBJ2-3; no clear D gene. CDR3 size: 15 residues. Looked up from germline, CDR1 is SGDLS and CDR2 is YYNGEE. V shed 4 bases and J shed 8 bases, with 20 bases lying between them. The CDR3, as DNA: TGTGCCAGCAGCACCCTTCCGACTCGCAGCCTTACGCAGTATTTT. Protein: CASSTLPTRSLTQYF.

The genes are TRBV3-1 (or the pseudogene TRBV3-2) and TRBJ2-7; D is possibly TRBD2 (6 bases). The CDR3 has 12 residues. CDR1 and CDR2 (germline): LGHDT, YNNKEL (reference sequence). V lost 3 bases to trimming and J lost 12 bases, with 15 bases between them. As DNA, the CDR3 is TGTGCCAGCAGCCAGGAGGGAACTAGTCCGTACTTC. This sequence encodes CASSQEGTSPYF.

The genes are TRBV10-3 and TRBJ2-7; possibly TRBD1 for D (5 bases). V lost 5 bases to trimming and J lost 4 bases, with 12 bases between them. CDR1 is ENHRY, CDR2 SYGVKD, per germline. CDR3 length: 13 amino acids. The CDR3 protein is CAISLQDQYEQYF. CDR3 DNA: TGTGCCATCAGTCTACAGGATCAGTACGAGCAGTACTTC.

The chain combines TRBV7-8 with TRBJ2-7; TRBD2 matches 10 bases. From germline, CDR1 is SGHVS and CDR2 FQNEAQ. This CDR3 is 15 amino acids long. After removal of 4 bases from V and 2 bases from J, the junction contained 5 bases not matched to a gene. CDR3 sequence reads: CASSSRTSGPYEQYF. CDR3 nucleotides: TGTGCCAGCAGCTCCCGGACTAGCGGACCCTACGAGCAGTACTTC.